Presented here are 11 T cell receptor beta chains from one specimen sequenced in a study of beta chain features in type 1 diabetes. Investigators reverse transcribed all isolated RNA, so they sequenced expressed TCRB transcripts. Data came from immunoSEQ multiplex PCR; TCRdb stores just in-frame clones and leaves some out. The sample lists approximately 140,000 clones, around 51% occurring once. Sequenced sample: Tregs from blood. The source of these receptors is a man younger than 35 in good health.

The chain recombines TRBV28 with TRBJ2-7, with 7 bases matching TRBD1. The CDR3 consists of 15 residues. V shed 3 bases, J shed 4 bases, and the junction held 9 bases outside the gene matches. Germline values: CDR1 MDHEN, CDR2 SYDVKM. The CDR3 sequence: CASSLAQGYSYEQYF. The CDR3 region has the DNA TGTGCCAGCAGTTTGGCACAGGGGTATAGTTACGAGCAGTACTTC.

The chain joins TRBV7-3 to TRBJ2-7; 8 nucleotides match TRBD1. Germline V gives CDR1 SGHTA, CDR2 FQGTGA. With V trimmed by 2 bases and J by 6 bases, 3 bases remained unmatched. The CDR3 has 13 residues. For the CDR3, the DNA is TGTGCCAGCAGCTTAGGACAGGGTGGCGAGCAGTACTTC. It codes for CASSLGQGGEQYF.

The genes are TRBV28 and TRBJ2-1; the match to TRBD2 covers 9 bases. The CDR3 totals 17 residues. J lost 0 bases, V lost 4 bases, and 7 bases had no gene match. From germline, CDR1 is MDHEN and CDR2 SYDVKM. CDR3 sequence reads: CASSSRTSAYSYNEQFF. In nucleotides, the CDR3 is TGTGCCAGCAGTTCCAGGACTAGCGCGTACTCCTACAATGAGCAGTTCTTC. Supplemented by reference TRBV28 and TRBJ2-1, the full variable domain reads DVKVTQSSRYLVKRTGEKVFLECVQDMDHENMFWYRQDPGLGLRLIYFSYDVKMKEKGDIPEGYSVSREKKERFSLILESASTNQTSMYLCASSSRTSAYSYNEQFFGPGTRLTVL.

This clone was counted a few times. The V gene is TRBV30, the J gene TRBJ1-1; 9 bases align to TRBD1. Germline values: CDR1 GTSNPN, CDR2 SVGIG (reference sequence). CDR3 length equals 16 residues. V lost 3 bases to trimming and J lost 4 bases; unmatched junction nucleotides: 12. Here the CDR3 reads CAWSPFGQGRGTEAFF. The CDR3 DNA sequence: TGTGCCTGGAGCCCGTTCGGACAGGGGCGAGGCACTGAAGCTTTCTTT.

J is TRBJ2-7 and V is TRBV27; possibly TRBD1 for D (6 bases). In germline, CDR1 is MNHEY, CDR2 SMNVEV (reference sequence). The ends were cut back, 4 bases at V and 2 bases at J, with 15 bases in the middle. There are 15 residues in the CDR3. The CDR3 spells CASSSRSGHPYEQYF. The CDR3 coding sequence is TGTGCCAGCAGTTCTCGGTCGGGACACCCCTACGAGCAGTACTTC.

This chain links TRBV5-1 with TRBJ2-7; 9 bases align to TRBD1. V shed 0 bases and J 6 bases; nucleotides not matched to a gene: 4. The length of the CDR3 is 14 residues. Germline V gene data show CDR1 as SGHRS and CDR2 as YFSETQ. This chain's CDR3 is CASSLAGQGTEQYF. In nucleotides, the CDR3 is TGCGCCAGCAGCTTGGCGGGACAGGGAACCGAGCAGTACTTC.

J is TRBJ1-1 and V is TRBV5-1, with D maybe TRBD1 (6 bases). Germline CDR1 is SGHRS and CDR2 is YFSETQ. CDR3 length: 15 amino acids. V lost 0 bases and J lost 1, with 10 bases in between. CDR3 DNA: TGCGCCAGCAGCTTGGGAGGGGGGGCGAACACTGAAGCTTTCTTT. Amino acid sequence: CASSLGGGANTEAFF.

V and J are TRBV25-1 and TRBJ2-3, with 7 positions matching TRBD2. CDR3 length: 14 amino acids. CDR1 is MGHDK, CDR2 SYGVNS, per germline. Unmatched junction bases numbered 4, after V lost 4 bases and J lost 3 bases. This CDR3 is CASSAGLGTDTQYF. CDR3 nucleotides: TGTGCCAGCAGTGCTGGACTAGGAACAGATACGCAGTATTTT.

CDR3 DNA: TGCGCCAGCAGCTTGTACAGGGGAAATTCACCCCTCCACTTT. Translation: CASSLYRGNSPLHF. The V and J genes are TRBV5-1 and TRBJ1-6; TRBD1 matches at 7 bases. V lost 1 base to trimming and J lost 7 bases; unmatched junction nucleotides: 2. Germline V lookup: CDR1 SGHRS, CDR2 YFSETQ. The CDR3 runs to 14 residues.

This clone occurred a few times. The chain employs TRBV28 and TRBJ2-1; D is perhaps TRBD2 (5 bases). Germline V gives CDR1 MDHEN, CDR2 SYDVKM. Deletions cut 3 bases from V and 4 bases from J, with 10 bases between. This CDR3 has 14 residues. CDR3 region: CASSLDFTYNEQFF. CDR3 nucleotides: TGTGCCAGCAGTTTGGACTTTACATACAATGAGCAGTTCTTC. Based on the CDR3 plus reference TRBV28 and TRBJ2-1, the full variable domain is DVKVTQSSRYLVKRTGEKVFLECVQDMDHENMFWYRQDPGLGLRLIYFSYDVKMKEKGDIPEGYSVSREKKERFSLILESASTNQTSMYLCASSLDFTYNEQFFGPGTRLTVL.

This clone was counted once. This chain links TRBV7-2 with TRBJ1-1; 10 bases are a match to TRBD1. The germline V gene has CDR1 SGHTA and CDR2 FQGNSA. With 6 bases clipped from V and 7 bases from J, the junction kept 14 bases outside the gene matches. The CDR3 runs 16 residues. The DNA of the CDR3 is TGTGCCAGCAGGGGGGGTCCGGGACAGGGGTACGGTGAAGCTTTCTTT. It encodes CASRGGPGQGYGEAFF.